The 27 T cell receptor beta chains below were found in one sample sequenced in a study of OX40 agonist ivuxolimab in advanced cancers. The assay was immunoSEQ multiplex PCR, and TCRdb's table has in-frame clones only and misses some. Counted here are tens of thousands of clones, approximately 90% occurring once; the ten biggest clones make up 4% to 4.5%. The specimen comprised CD4+ or CD8+ T cells sorted from blood, sampled in a trial of the OX40 agonist ivuxolimab. These receptors all stem from an adult with an advanced solid tumor such as melanoma, head and neck, liver or kidney cancer.

This sequence joins TRBV4-1 and TRBJ1-2, with D perhaps TRBD1 (6 bases). Germline V gene lookup returns CDR1 MGHRA and CDR2 YSYEKL. The CDR3 consists of 15 residues. V shed 1 base and J shed 5 bases, with 14 bases lying between them. CDR3 bases: TGCGCCAGCAGCCAAGTGGACAGCTCCCTTTATGGCTACACCTTC. Amino acid sequence: CASSQVDSSLYGYTF.

This clone was detected only once. V gene TRBV5-6 combines with J gene TRBJ2-7; unclear D gene. Germline V lookup: CDR1 SGHDT, CDR2 YYEEEE. The length of the CDR3 is 14 residues. Trimming cost V 0 bases and J 0 bases, with 7 bases left between them. DNA for the CDR3: TGTGCCAGCAGCTTGGTCGGCAACTCCTACGAGCAGTACTTC. Protein: CASSLVGNSYEQYF.

The chain links TRBV15 to TRBJ1-3; D uncertain. This CDR3 comprises 14 residues. V lost 4 bases and J 4 bases, leaving 11 bases between the germline ends. CDR1 is LNHNV, CDR2 YYDKDF, per germline (reference sequence). DNA of the CDR3: TGTGCCACCAGCATTGAAAGGTCGGGAAACACCATATATTTT. It yields the protein CATSIERSGNTIYF.

V and J are TRBV12-2 and TRBJ2-2; the table gives TRBD1 as D, unverified against the DNA. TRBV12-2 is a listed pseudogene. The CDR3 extends over 15 amino acids. The CDR3 here is CASRSSDRYTGELFF. CDR3 sequence (DNA): TGTGCAAGTCGCTCATCGGACAGGTACACCGGGGAGCTGTTTTTT.

This chain uses TRBV5-1 with TRBJ2-7; 7 bases map to TRBD1. CDR1 is SGHRS, CDR2 YFSETQ, per germline. This CDR3 has 15 amino acids. V was pared by 3 bases and J by 3 bases, with 9 bases of the junction left unmatched. DNA of the CDR3: TGCGCCAGCAGCTGGGGGTCGACAGGGAACTACGAGCAGTACTTC. It specifies CASSWGSTGNYEQYF.

This chain connects TRBV5-5 to TRBJ1-5; unclear D gene. The V end lost 1 base, the J end lost 1 base, and 3 bases lay between the germline ends. Germline lookup yields CDR1 SGHKS and CDR2 YYEKEE (reference sequence). The CDR3 loop spans 13 amino acids. CDR3 bases: TGTGCCAGCAGCTTGAGCAGCAATCAGCCCCAGCATTTT. Amino acid sequence: CASSLSSNQPQHF.

V usage is TRBV4-1 and J usage is TRBJ2-7; 9 bases align to TRBD2. Germline loops: CDR1 MGHRA, CDR2 YSYEKL. CDR3 length equals 17 residues. Losses at the gene ends were 1 base for V and 7 bases for J; bases not matched to a gene: 14. The CDR3: CASSQVPGGGRAGEQYF. DNA of the CDR3: TGCGCCAGCAGCCAAGTTCCTGGTGGCGGGAGGGCCGGTGAGCAGTACTTC.

This chain connects TRBV6-1 to TRBJ2-3; 9 bases are shared with TRBD2. Looked up from germline, CDR1 is MNHNS and CDR2 is SASEGT. CDR3 size: 15 residues. The junction had 14 bases not matched to a gene; V was cut back by 10 bases and J by 6 bases. CDR3 coding DNA: TGTGCCACCAGGTGGGGTGCGGGAGGGCCGGATACGCAGTATTTT. The encoded protein is CATRWGAGGPDTQYF.

The chain uses TRBV6-6 and TRBJ1-4; tentatively, D is TRBD1 (5 bases). This CDR3 spans 14 amino acids. The V gene's germline CDR1 is MNHNY and CDR2 SVGAGI (reference sequence). Trimming cost V 7 bases and J 7 bases, with 16 bases left between them. The CDR3 DNA follows: TGTGCCAGCACTACCAGGGAAGGTGGTGAAAAACTGTTTTTT. This codes for CASTTREGGEKLFF.

The chain combines TRBV12-5 with TRBJ1-4; a possible D gene is TRBD1 (6 bases). Germline CDR1 and CDR2: LGHNT and FRNRAP. The CDR3 contains 14 residues. The V end was cut by 5 bases, the J end by 4 bases, with 11 bases between. The DNA for the CDR3 is TGTGCTAGTGGTCCAGGACAGCTTAATGAAAAACTGTTTTTT. It translates to CASGPGQLNEKLFF.

This clone has only a few counts. The chain carries TRBV11-3 and TRBJ1-2; TRBD1 agrees at 7 bases. Looked up from germline, CDR1 is SGHNT and CDR2 is YENEEA. This CDR3 is built from 14 residues. V lost 5 bases and J lost 4; bases outside the gene matches: 7. CDR3 region: CASSATGTVYGYTF. The CDR3 coding sequence is TGTGCCAGCAGCGCGACAGGGACGGTCTATGGCTACACCTTC.

The chain carries TRBV14 and TRBJ1-3; perhaps TRBD1 as D (5 bases). The CDR3 sequence is 17 residues long. Trimming stripped 4 bases from V and 0 bases from J, with 16 bases between. Germline lookup yields CDR1 SGHDN and CDR2 FVKESK. The CDR3: CASSPKIQQASGNTIYF. CDR3 nucleotides: TGTGCCAGCAGCCCCAAGATCCAACAGGCCTCTGGAAACACCATATATTTT.

The genes are TRBV18 and TRBJ2-1; a weak D match, TRBD2 (6 bases). Germline V gene sequence: CDR1 KGHSH, CDR2 LQKENI. This CDR3 comprises 15 residues. V dropped 2 bases and J dropped 0 bases, with 8 bases sitting between them. In DNA form, the CDR3 reads TGTGCCAGCTCACCAATCGGGAGCTCCTACAATGAGCAGTTCTTC. It translates to CASSPIGSSYNEQFF.

This chain connects TRBV4-1 to TRBJ2-4; 8 nucleotides line up with TRBD2. V shed 4 bases and J 7 bases; nucleotides not matched to a gene: 21. Germline-derived CDR1 and CDR2 are MGHRA and YSYEKL. CDR3 length equals 19 residues. The CDR3 region has the DNA TGCGCCAGCAGCCGAACAACTGCCGGACTACAGCGGGAGTGGAACATTCAGTACTTC. This encodes CASSRTTAGLQREWNIQYF.

This clone came up once. The V call is TRBV7-3, the J call TRBJ2-1; 10 nucleotides match TRBD2. This CDR3 region has 15 residues. V dropped 3 bases and J dropped 6; count of bases not matched to a gene: 5. The germline CDR1 and CDR2 sequences are SGHTA and FQGTGA. DNA for the CDR3: TGTGCCAGCAGCTTGACAGCGGGAGGGTTCAATGAGCAGTTCTTC. It translates to CASSLTAGGFNEQFF.

This clone was picked up a small number of times. The chain is built from TRBV30 and TRBJ2-5; D unresolved. V lost 4 bases, J lost 4 bases, and 7 bases lay in between. Germline lookup yields CDR1 GTSNPN and CDR2 SVGIG (reference sequence). The CDR3 spans 11 residues. The CDR3 bases are TGTGCCTGGACAGGAAGAGAGACCCAGTACTTC. Protein: CAWTGRETQYF. The full variable domain, its missing parts supplied by reference TRBV30 and TRBJ2-5, is SQTIHQWPATLVQPVGSPLSLECTVEGTSNPNLYWYRQAAGRGLQLLFYSVGIGQISSEVPQNLSASRPQDRQFILSSKKLLLSDSGFYLCAWTGRETQYFGPGTRLLVL.

The V gene is TRBV6-5, the J gene TRBJ2-2; no firm D call. CDR1 is MNHEY and CDR2 is SVGAGI in the germline V gene. V lost 6 bases and J lost 3, with 11 bases in between. There are 14 residues in the CDR3. CDR3 sequence (DNA): TGTGCCAGCAGGCTTCAATCGGACACCGGGGAGCTGTTTTTT. This encodes CASRLQSDTGELFF.

The CDR3 loop reads CASSLGGRRGESRGYTF. DNA of the CDR3: TGTGCCAGCAGCTTAGGGGGTAGACGCGGGGAGTCTCGGGGCTACACCTTC. The V call is TRBV7-9, the J call TRBJ1-2; D is ambiguous. Germline V gene lookup returns CDR1 SEHNR and CDR2 FQNEAQ (reference sequence). Trimming shortened V by 1 base and J by 8 bases, and 23 bases separated the two germline ends. The CDR3 loop spans 17 amino acids.

The chain combines TRBV11-2 with TRBJ2-5, with a possible D match to TRBD1 (6 bases). The CDR3 contains 15 residues. Germline loops: CDR1 SGHAT, CDR2 FQNNGV. Trimming removed 4 bases from V and 5 bases from J, with 17 bases in between. The chain's CDR3 is CASSSRLQGWETQYF. The CDR3 DNA reads as TGTGCCAGCAGCTCCCGTCTGCAGGGGTGGGAGACCCAGTACTTC. The full variable domain, in which reference TRBV11-2 and TRBJ2-5 provide the parts outside the CDR3, is EAGVAQSPRYKIIEKRQSVAFWCNPISGHATLYWYQQILGQGPKLLIQFQNNGVVDDSQLPKDRFSAERLKGVDSTLKIQPAKLEDSAVYLCASSSRLQGWETQYFGPGTRLLVL.

This chain joins TRBV5-6 and TRBJ1-4; no clear D gene. The CDR3 is 14 amino acids. V was shortened by 0 bases and J by 3 bases, with 6 bases between the two germline ends. Germline V gene sequence: CDR1 SGHDT, CDR2 YYEEEE. CDR3 DNA: TGTGCCAGCAGCTTGGTGTCATCTAATGAAAAACTGTTTTTT. Its translation is CASSLVSSNEKLFF.

The chain combines TRBV5-1 with TRBJ1-1; no clear D gene. Trimming took off 0 bases at V and 7 bases at J, with 10 bases between the two ends. The CDR3 has 13 amino acids. Germline assignment: CDR1 SGHRS and CDR2 YFSETQ. CDR3 loop: CASSLGQNGEAFF. The CDR3 region has the DNA TGCGCCAGCAGCTTGGGCCAGAATGGTGAAGCTTTCTTT.

This clone showed up just a few times. The rearrangement links TRBV13 to TRBJ1-2; 8 nucleotides align to TRBD1. V was clipped by 2 bases and J by 8 bases; unmatched bases: 13. Germline lookup yields CDR1 PRHDT and CDR2 FYEKMQ (reference sequence). This CDR3 has 16 amino acids. The CDR3 is CASSLIVGRGQLGYTF. The CDR3 region has the DNA TGTGCCAGCAGCTTAATCGTTGGCAGGGGGCAGTTGGGCTACACCTTC.

J is TRBJ2-5 and V is TRBV6-5; tentative D call: TRBD1 (5 bases). Germline CDR1 reads MNHEY; CDR2 reads SVGAGI. Trimming took off 6 bases at V and 1 base at J, with 12 bases between the two ends. The CDR3 extends over 14 amino acids. The chain's CDR3 is CASSYAGLQETQYF. In nucleotides, the CDR3 is TGTGCCAGCAGCTACGCAGGGCTCCAAGAGACCCAGTACTTC.

The count of this clone is one. This sequence joins TRBV28 and TRBJ1-2; 7 bases match TRBD1. The CDR3 has 13 amino acids. The ends lost 6 bases at V and 3 bases at J; junction bases unmatched: 4. Per the germline V gene, CDR1 is MDHEN and CDR2 is SYDVKM. Here the CDR3 reads CASRLQGYYGYTF. In DNA, the CDR3 is TGTGCCAGCAGGCTACAGGGGTACTATGGCTACACCTTC.

As to this clone: The same CDR3 is also encoded by other DNA sequences in this sample. This chain connects TRBV18 to TRBJ1-1; 8 bases map to TRBD1. The V and J ends lost 2 bases and 1 base, in that order; junction bases with no gene match: 0. The germline gives CDR1 KGHSH, CDR2 LQKENI. The CDR3 totals 14 residues. This CDR3 is CASSPTGGNTEAFF. Here the CDR3 DNA reads TGTGCCAGCTCACCAACAGGGGGGAACACTGAAGCTTTCTTT.

The rearrangement links TRBV11-3 to TRBJ2-5, with TRBD2 as a possible D gene (6 bases). CDR3 size: 15 residues. V was shortened by 5 bases and J by 5 bases, with 18 bases between the two germline ends. Per germline, CDR1 SGHNT and CDR2 YENEEA. The CDR3 sequence is CASSTTRDSRETQYF. For the CDR3, the DNA is TGTGCCAGCAGCACTACTCGGGACTCGAGGGAGACCCAGTACTTC.

The gene calls are TRBV30 and TRBJ2-3, with 13 bases identical to TRBD2. The germline V gene encodes CDR1 GTSNPN and CDR2 SVGIG (reference sequence). V lost 2 bases and J lost 8; bases outside the gene matches: 7. The CDR3 has 15 residues. CDR3 residues: CAWSWTSGSRGTQYF. Here the CDR3 DNA reads TGTGCCTGGAGTTGGACTAGCGGGAGTAGGGGTACGCAGTATTTT.